This T cell receptor beta chain came from a study of shared clonotypes between healthy human individuals. Assay: immunoSEQ multiplex PCR; the TCRdb copy retains only in-frame clones and omits some. The sample includes 950,000 to 1,100,000 clones, 75% to 85% of them seen just once. The V gene end was trimmed by 5 bases and the J gene end by 0 bases; junction bases not matched to a gene: 7. This CDR3 comprises 15 residues. Per germline, CDR1 SGHRS and CDR2 YFSETQ. V and J are TRBV5-1 and TRBJ1-2, with 7 bases that match TRBD1. This receptor was identified in a man aged 18 to 29 in good health. Some clones in this sample may be carry-over from other donors' samples. The sequenced sample consisted of memory CD4+ T cells from PBMCs. Subset given: CD45RA-negative fraction. Here the CDR3 reads CASSSGQAANYGYTF. The CDR3 DNA reads TGCGCCAGCAGTTCAGGACAGGCGGCTAACTATGGCTACACCTTC.